Following are 10 T cell receptor beta chains from one sample sequenced in a study of glioma-infiltrating T cells. Using RNA template, CDR3s of TCR alpha and beta were amplified with iRepertoire arm-PCR. TCRdb fed the multiplex PCR reads into MiXCR, producing one record per CDR3 protein. The sample has 90,000 to 110,000 distinct CDR3 sequences, less than 30% seen once. What was sequenced was glioma tissue, nonneoplastic brain tissue, or PBMCs (not recorded which). These receptor sequences come from a human donor with low-grade glioma or glioblastoma, undergoing nonglioma brain surgery, or in good health (not recorded which).

This clonotype was counted many times. The chain links TRBV11-2 to TRBJ2-5; D not resolved. The CDR3 covers 13 residues. CDR1 and CDR2 from the germline V gene are SGHAT and FQNNGV. Trimming shortened V by 2 bases and J by 2 bases, and 6 bases separated the two germline ends. DNA for the CDR3: TGTGCCAGCAGCTTACAAGGGCAAGAGACCCAGTACTTC. Protein: CASSLQGQETQYF.

This clonotype appeared many times. The rearrangement joins TRBV28 to TRBJ1-2; 11 bases are a match to TRBD1. The germline CDR1 and CDR2 sequences are MDHEN and SYDVKM. The CDR3 covers 13 residues. J lost 4 bases, V lost 10 bases, and 5 bases had no gene match. DNA of the CDR3: TGTGCCACCCGGACAGGGGGCAGCTATGGCTACACCTTC. Translating it yields CATRTGGSYGYTF.

This clonotype has only one observation. One end of the junction does not line up with germline, which may come from a read error. The rearrangement joins TRBV11-2 to TRBJ1-1; 8 nucleotides line up with TRBD1. This CDR3 region has 13 residues. The V gene's germline CDR1 is SGHAT and CDR2 FQNNGV. The CDR3 spells CVSSFRGQTEAFF. The CDR3 bases are TGTGTCAGCAGCTTCAGGGGGCAGACTGAAGCTTTCTTT.

This clonotype was counted between two and nine times. The chain combines TRBV19 with TRBJ2-2; D gene ambiguous. Trimming pared 10 bases from V and 6 bases from J, leaving 12 bases between. Germline CDR1 reads LNHDA; CDR2 reads SQIVND (reference sequence). This CDR3 contains 12 residues. The CDR3 DNA is TGTGCCACCCATTGGATGTCCGGGGAGCTGTTTTTT. Translated: CATHWMSGELFF.

The chain carries TRBV5-1 and TRBJ1-1; D is unresolved. This CDR3 spans 14 amino acids. Germline V gene sequence: CDR1 SGHRS, CDR2 YFSETQ. V was trimmed by 0 bases and J by 1 base, leaving 7 bases between them. The CDR3 bases are TGCGCCAGCAGCTTGGAGGCCGGGAACACTGAAGCTTTCTTT. Amino acids: CASSLEAGNTEAFF.

In its sample, this clonotype was seen a few times. The V and J genes are TRBV19 and TRBJ1-2; 10 nucleotides match TRBD1. The J segment lost 7 bases and the V segment lost 7 bases, leaving 12 bases of the junction unmatched. CDR3 length: 15 amino acids. CDR1 is LNHDA and CDR2 is SQIVND in the germline V gene (reference sequence). The CDR3 sequence is CASTTQPGTGVGYTF. The CDR3 DNA follows: TGTGCCAGTACCACTCAACCCGGGACAGGGGTTGGCTACACCTTC.

At least ten counts were recorded for this clonotype. The chain combines TRBV28 with TRBJ2-3; 16 bases align to TRBD2. This CDR3 spans 17 amino acids. CDR1 is MDHEN and CDR2 is SYDVKM in the germline V gene. V shed 5 bases, J shed 5 bases, and the junction held 7 bases outside the gene matches. CDR3 region: CASSPSGTSGRVDTQYF. The DNA for the CDR3 is TGTGCCAGCAGTCCGTCCGGGACTAGCGGGAGGGTAGATACGCAGTATTTT.

This clonotype was seen a handful of times. This CDR3 is CASRAGGTGIPYEQYF. The CDR3 DNA reads TGCGCCAGCAGAGCGGGAGGGACAGGGATCCCCTACGAGCAGTACTTC. This rearrangement joins TRBV5-1 to TRBJ2-7; TRBD2 might be the D (10 bases). The V gene lost 5 bases and the J gene lost 2 bases, with 20 bases spanning the gap. The CDR3 is 16 amino acids. Germline CDR1 and CDR2: SGHRS and YFSETQ.

In its sample, this clonotype was seen many times. The V gene is TRBV19, the J gene TRBJ2-5; a possible D gene is TRBD1 (5 bases). There are 14 residues in the CDR3. V was shortened by 3 bases and J by 6 bases, with 14 bases between the two germline ends. Germline assignment: CDR1 LNHDA and CDR2 SQIVND (reference sequence). The CDR3 sequence: CASSIHQGRQTQYF. The CDR3 DNA reads as TGTGCCAGTAGTATTCACCAGGGCCGGCAGACCCAGTACTTC.

By its share, this clonotype is medium-sized. The chain carries TRBV20-1 and TRBJ1-1; possible D gene TRBD1, 5 bases. The CDR3 covers 13 residues. Per the germline V gene, CDR1 is DFQATT and CDR2 is SNEGSKA (reference sequence). Trimming took off 1 base at V and 8 bases at J, with 14 bases between the two ends. This CDR3 is CSARGTQLMEAFF. The CDR3 DNA reads TGCAGTGCTAGAGGGACACAACTTATGGAAGCTTTCTTT.